One sample yielded the 25 T cell receptor beta chains listed below, sequenced in a study of T cell repertoires in cytomegalovirus infection (dated by TCRdb to between 2018 and 2021). TCRdb records Illumina HiSeq 1500 as the sequencer. The public reads were reprocessed in TCRdb via fastp at Q25 and MiXCR, keeping in-frame beta chains. Here each entry gathers all rows of one CDR3 protein and keeps the most common genes and DNA. For this sample the table gives 250,000 or so distinct CDR3 sequences, of which 9.1% were detected only once. The top ten clones comprise over 12% of the sample. The sample consisted of PBMCs. All receptors come from a human donor in good health (CMV status not recorded). Some clones in this sample may be carry-over from other donors' samples.

The V and J genes are TRBV20-1 and TRBJ1-1, with TRBD1 as a possible D gene (6 bases). Trimming cost V 5 bases and J 7 bases, with 17 bases left between them. The CDR3 has 13 residues. Germline lookup yields CDR1 DFQATT and CDR2 SNEGSKA (reference sequence). The CDR3 DNA reads as TGCAGTGCTGATCGGGGACACCAATTTGAAGCTTTCTTT. Its protein is CSADRGHQFEAFF.

This clonotype was seen at least ten times. This chain joins TRBV5-5 and TRBJ2-5; tentatively, D is TRBD2 (5 bases). The length of the CDR3 is 13 residues. Germline CDR1 reads SGHKS; CDR2 reads YYEKEE (reference sequence). V was cut by 1 base and J by 4 bases, with 8 bases left in between. CDR3 DNA: TGTGCCAGCAGCTTGCCCGGGGTAGAGACCCAGTACTTC. Residues: CASSLPGVETQYF.

The chain has TRBV6-2 or TRBV6-3 and TRBJ1-5; D is unclear. Germline V gene data show CDR1 as MNHEY and CDR2 as SVGEGT. The CDR3 contains 13 residues. The V and J ends lost 3 bases and 7 bases respectively, with 10 bases between them. CDR3 amino acids: CASSYGEGQPQHF. CDR3 in DNA: TGTGCCAGCAGTTATGGGGAAGGGCAGCCCCAGCATTTT.

This clonotype was seen ten or more times. The J gene is TRBJ1-1, the V gene TRBV11-1; no firm D call. Trimming took 5 bases from V and 0 from J, leaving 10 bases between them. Germline assignment: CDR1 SGHAT and CDR2 FQDESV (reference sequence). The CDR3 extends over 14 amino acids. The CDR3 loop is CASSPWEVNTEAFF. The CDR3 DNA sequence: TGTGCCAGCAGCCCCTGGGAGGTGAACACTGAAGCTTTCTTT.

This clonotype was counted many times. The chain recombines TRBV12-3 or TRBV12-4 with TRBJ2-7; D is ambiguous. The CDR3 spans 14 residues. Trimming removed 7 bases at V and 4 bases at J, with 17 bases between. The CDR3 bases are TGTGCCAGCACTCGAGAACTTAAAGCGTACGAGCAGTACTTC. This encodes CASTRELKAYEQYF.

This clonotype was seen at least ten times. The chain joins TRBV12-3 or TRBV12-4 to TRBJ1-6; no clear D. CDR3 size: 14 residues. V lost 5 bases to trimming and J lost 9 bases, with 14 bases between them. The CDR3 DNA sequence: TGTGCCAGCAGTCCCCAAACGGCGGGTTCACCCCTCCACTTT. This encodes CASSPQTAGSPLHF.

The chain employs TRBV7-9 and TRBJ2-1, with 7 bases matching TRBD1. Per the germline V gene, CDR1 is SEHNR and CDR2 is FQNEAQ (reference sequence). V shed 3 bases and J 5 bases; nucleotides not matched to a gene: 10. The CDR3 contains 16 residues. CDR3 nucleotide sequence: TGTGCCAGCAGCTTGATGACAGGGTTTACCGACAATGAGCAGTTCTTC. This gives the protein CASSLMTGFTDNEQFF.

In this sample, this clonotype turned up many times. The chain uses TRBV7-2 and TRBJ2-7; TRBD1 matches 9 bases. Losses at the gene ends were 4 bases for V and 5 bases for J; bases not matched to a gene: 3. CDR1 and CDR2 (germline): SGHTA, FQGNSA. This CDR3 contains 13 residues. CDR3: CASSSWTGDEQYF. CDR3 nucleotides: TGTGCCAGCAGCTCATGGACAGGGGACGAGCAGTACTTC.

This clonotype was found many times. The CDR3 DNA follows: TGCAGTGCTAGACGGATGGGAAACACAGATACGCAGTATTTT. This translates into CSARRMGNTDTQYF. This chain links TRBV20-1 with TRBJ2-3; D gene ambiguous. This CDR3 region has 14 residues. Trimming cost V 2 bases and J 2 bases, with 11 bases left between them. In germline, CDR1 is DFQATT, CDR2 SNEGSKA (reference sequence).

This clonotype was seen at least ten times. The J gene is TRBJ2-4, the V gene TRBV7-2; D remains ambiguous. The CDR3 spans 15 residues. V was pared by 5 bases and J by 1 base, with 12 bases between. CDR1 SGHTA and CDR2 FQGNSA come from the germline V gene. CDR3 sequence: CASSAVLGAKNIQYF. CDR3 DNA: TGTGCCAGCAGCGCCGTTCTGGGGGCCAAAAACATTCAGTACTTC.

This clonotype was recorded at least ten times. This rearrangement joins TRBV6-2 or TRBV6-3 to TRBJ2-5, with D unresolved. The CDR3 contains 11 residues. The germline CDR1 and CDR2 sequences are MNHEY and SVGEGT. The V end was cut by 6 bases, the J end by 7 bases, with 9 bases between. The chain's CDR3 is CASSNILTQYF. The CDR3 nucleotides read TGTGCCAGCAGCAATATCTTGACCCAGTACTTC.

This clonotype was observed many times. This chain joins TRBV10-3 and TRBJ1-1; TRBD1 aligns across 8 bases. Germline-derived CDR1 and CDR2 are ENHRY and SYGVKD. This CDR3 has 13 amino acids. V lost 4 bases and J lost 5; bases outside the gene matches: 3. The chain's CDR3 is CAISGTGRTEAFF. In nucleotides, the CDR3 is TGTGCCATCAGTGGGACAGGGAGGACTGAAGCTTTCTTT.

The table lists this clonotype with many counts. The CDR3 loop is CASSFQTGVEETQYF. CDR3 sequence (DNA): TGTGCCAGCAGCTTCCAGACAGGGGTCGAAGAGACCCAGTACTTC. The chain joins TRBV7-2 to TRBJ2-5, with 8 bases fitting TRBD1. The V segment lost 3 bases and the J segment 3 bases; nucleotides outside the gene matches: 6. The V gene's germline CDR1 is SGHTA and CDR2 FQGNSA. The CDR3 runs 15 residues.

This clonotype has a count of ten or more. The V and J genes are TRBV11-2 and TRBJ2-7; the D gene is possibly TRBD2 (8 bases). Per the germline V gene, CDR1 is SGHAT and CDR2 is FQNNGV. V was clipped by 3 bases and J by 4 bases, with 22 bases between them. This CDR3 has 17 residues. The CDR3: CASSLGDRASGLYEQYF. The CDR3 bases are TGTGCCAGCAGCTTGGGGGACAGAGCTAGCGGGTTGTACGAGCAGTACTTC. The full variable domain, rest sourced from reference TRBV11-2 and TRBJ2-7, is EAGVAQSPRYKIIEKRQSVAFWCNPISGHATLYWYQQILGQGPKLLIQFQNNGVVDDSQLPKDRFSAERLKGVDSTLKIQPAKLEDSAVYLCASSLGDRASGLYEQYFGPGTRLTVT.

This clonotype was observed at least ten times. This chain joins TRBV12-3 or TRBV12-4 and TRBJ1-1; D not resolved. The germline V and J ends were trimmed by 3 bases and 0 bases, with 2 bases remaining between them. The CDR3 sequence is 12 residues long. The CDR3: CASSFLNTEAFF. In nucleotides, the CDR3 is TGTGCCAGCAGTTTCTTGAACACTGAAGCTTTCTTT.

This clonotype has a count of ten or more. The genes are TRBV7-2 and TRBJ2-7, with 10 bases aligning to TRBD2. Germline loops: CDR1 SGHTA, CDR2 FQGNSA. The CDR3 length is 16 residues. The J segment lost 2 bases and the V segment lost 0 bases, leaving 4 bases of the junction unmatched. In DNA, the CDR3 is TGTGCCAGCAGCTTAGCCCAAAGCGGGGGGGCCTACGAGCAGTACTTC. This codes for CASSLAQSGGAYEQYF.

This clonotype was found many times. This chain links TRBV7-2 with TRBJ1-2; D is perhaps TRBD1 (5 bases). Trimming removed 5 bases from V and 4 bases from J, with 14 bases in between. CDR1 SGHTA and CDR2 FQGNSA come from the germline V gene. This CDR3 contains 14 residues. DNA for the CDR3: TGTGCCAGCAGCCTACAGACAGAGATCTATGGCTACACCTTC. Translating it yields CASSLQTEIYGYTF. Combining the CDR3 with reference TRBV7-2 and TRBJ1-2 gives the whole variable domain GAGVSQSPSNKVTEKGKDVELRCDPISGHTALYWYRQSLGQGLEFLIYFQGNSAPDKSGLPSDRFSAERTGGSVSTLTIQRTQQEDSAVYLCASSLQTEIYGYTFGSGTRLTVV.

This clonotype appeared many times. Here the CDR3 DNA reads TGCAGTGCCGAGACAGGGGTCTCTGGAAACACCATATATTTT. It specifies CSAETGVSGNTIYF. This chain connects TRBV20-1 to TRBJ1-3; 8 bases agree with TRBD1. Germline V gives CDR1 DFQATT, CDR2 SNEGSKA (reference sequence). V lost 6 bases to trimming and J lost 0 bases; unmatched junction nucleotides: 4. The CDR3 has 14 residues.

This clonotype was counted a few times. This chain uses TRBV7-8 with TRBJ1-1, with TRBD1 as a possible D gene (6 bases). Trimming took off 1 base at V and 7 bases at J, with 10 bases between the two ends. The CDR3 is 13 amino acids. CDR1 and CDR2 (germline): SGHVS, FQNEAQ. The CDR3 DNA reads as TGTGCCAGCAGCTTAGGGGGGCAGGGTGAAGCTTTCTTT. Its translation: CASSLGGQGEAFF.

The chain carries TRBV20-1 and TRBJ2-1, with 7 positions matching TRBD2. Trimming took 6 bases from V and 6 from J; bases not matched to a gene: 11. CDR1 DFQATT and CDR2 SNEGSKA come from the germline V gene (reference sequence). This CDR3 region has 14 residues. CDR3 in DNA: TGCAGTGCCCCGGGAGAGCTAGCGGTCAATGAGCAGTTCTTC. Translation: CSAPGELAVNEQFF.

This clonotype was counted many times. The genes are TRBV12-3 or TRBV12-4 and TRBJ2-7; TRBD2 matches 7 bases. Trimming took 3 bases from V and 4 from J; bases not matched to a gene: 6. The CDR3 is 14 residues long. The CDR3 here is CASSFLAVGYEQYF. The CDR3 coding sequence is TGTGCCAGCAGTTTTCTAGCGGTCGGTTACGAGCAGTACTTC.

The genes are TRBV29-1 and TRBJ1-2, with 8 bases that match TRBD1. The germline V gene encodes CDR1 SQVTM and CDR2 ANQGSEA. The CDR3 loop spans 16 amino acids. The J segment lost 5 bases and the V segment lost 2 bases, leaving 13 bases of the junction unmatched. For the CDR3, the DNA is TGCAGCGTTGAAAAGGGGGGAGGACAGGGAGTTTATGGCTACACCTTC. Translating it yields CSVEKGGGQGVYGYTF.

This clonotype was seen ten or more times. This chain connects TRBV28 to TRBJ1-6; D is perhaps TRBD1 (5 bases). Germline V gene data show CDR1 as MDHEN and CDR2 as SYDVKM. This CDR3 has 17 residues. V was cut by 3 bases and J by 9 bases, with 21 bases left in between. The CDR3 bases are TGTGCCAGCAGTTTGCTCCAGGGTCGACTATTAGGTTCACCCCTCCACTTT. It is translated as CASSLLQGRLLGSPLHF.

This clonotype was seen ten or more times. The V gene is TRBV7-2, the J gene TRBJ1-3, with D unclear. V was cut by 5 bases and J by 0 bases, with 8 bases left in between. The germline gives CDR1 SGHTA, CDR2 FQGNSA. This CDR3 has 14 residues. The CDR3 DNA is TGTGCCAGCAGCCCCCGCTTCTCTGGAAACACCATATATTTT. Encoded protein: CASSPRFSGNTIYF.

This clonotype was seen ten or more times. The V and J genes are TRBV12-3 or TRBV12-4 and TRBJ2-7; 11 bases align to TRBD2. There are 14 residues in the CDR3. The trim removed 5 bases at V and 6 bases at J, leaving 6 bases unmatched. For the CDR3, the DNA is TGTGCCAGCAGTCCTAGCGGGAGGTCTGGCGAGCAGTACTTC. Translation gives CASSPSGRSGEQYF.